This is a list of T cell receptor beta chains from one sample in a study of T cells after yellow fever vaccination. TCRdb passed the 5' RACE reads through MiXCR, listing each CDR3 protein once. Here the sample spans approximately 330,000 distinct CDR3 sequences, roughly an eighth being singletons. Sample: CD4+ T cells sorted from PBMCs, taken 15 days after the yellow fever booster vaccination. The receptors originated from a man in his late teens or twenties who received the YFV17D yellow fever vaccine. The CDR3 runs from the conserved cysteine through the conserved F or W. D genes are given only for firm matches. Clone size is not always given. Where it is, it says once, few, many or a class for expanded clones.

J,length,size,D,V,DNA,CDR3
TRBJ1-6,15,NA,TRBD1,TRBV5-4,TGTGCCAGCAGCTTGAGCGGGACAGGGTTTTCACCCCTCCACTTT,CASSLSGTGFSPLHF
TRBJ2-1,13,medium-sized,TRBD2,TRBV20-1,TGCAGTGCTAGTGGACTAGCGGGGAATGAGCAGTTCTTC,CSASGLAGNEQFF
TRBJ1-4,15,few,NA,TRBV9,TGTGCCAGCAGCCCTCGGGGGACAACTAATGAAAAACTGTTTTTT,CASSPRGTTNEKLFF
TRBJ1-5,17,few,TRBD1,TRBV4-2,TGTGCCAGCAGCCAAGTCGGTCGACAGGGGGCTGGGCGGCCCCAGCATTTT,CASSQVGRQGAGRPQHF
TRBJ2-3,14,NA,NA,TRBV15,TGTGCCACCAGCAGAGACAGTTCCACAGATACGCAGTATTTT,CATSRDSSTDTQYF
TRBJ2-4,15,NA,NA,TRBV3-1,TGTGCCAGCAGCCAAGATACCTTACATTTCAACATTCAGTACTTC,CASSQDTLHFNIQYF
TRBJ2-5,15,NA,TRBD2,TRBV9,TGTGCCAGCAGCGTAGCCGGGACTAGCAAAGAGACCCAGTACTTC,CASSVAGTSKETQYF
TRBJ2-2,16,NA,TRBD2,TRBV7-3,TGTGCCAGCAGCTCAAGGGAGGGTGCTACCTCCGGGGAGCTGTTTTTT,CASSSREGATSGELFF
TRBJ1-3,16,NA,NA,TRBV6-5,TGTGCCAGCAGTTACGGTCCCCCTTACTCTGGAAACACCATATATTTT,CASSYGPPYSGNTIYF
TRBJ2-5,13,NA,NA,TRBV7-2,TGTGCCAGCAGCGGCAAGGGCGGAGAGACCCAGTACTTC,CASSGKGGETQYF
TRBJ2-5,12,NA,NA,TRBV29-1,TGCAGCGTTCGGCCGGGTCAAGAGACCCAGTACTTC,CSVRPGQETQYF
TRBJ2-1,14,NA,TRBD2,TRBV10-3,TGTGCCGCGACTGCGGGGGAGTCAATGCATGAGCAGTTCTTC,CAATAGESMHEQFF
TRBJ2-5,14,NA,NA,TRBV7-2,TGTGCCAGCAGCTTCTATGGGGACCCAGGGACCCAGTACTTC,CASSFYGDPGTQYF